This TCR beta chain was found in a study of blood T cell repertoires in COVID-19. On the study more broadly: Sources were T cells, B-cell-depleted T cells, or PBMCs; the material itself was cDNA or gDNA.

Authors' data handling: Nucleated cell number was recorded as an estimate derived from reference gene primer amplification. Here immunoSEQ multiplex PCR was the method, and the copy in TCRdb shows in-frame clones only, minus some. That table supplies the V and J calls and clone size; D and trimming were determined from the DNA. Of a few hundred thousand clones listed, around 83% were seen once; the top ten hold about 7%. A few counts support this clone. Cohort 3 donors counted as recovered after two negative PCRs, clearance, or resolved symptoms. This CDR3 has 14 amino acids. Trimming cost V 4 bases and J 7 bases, with 14 bases left between them. Per the germline V gene, CDR1 is WNHNN and CDR2 is SYGVQD (reference sequence).

Sequenced input: PBMCs or T cells enriched from blood (not recorded which). The TCR sequence derives from a woman between 40 and 55 years old who had recovered from COVID-19. This chain links TRBV10-1 with TRBJ2-1; a weak D match, TRBD1 (6 bases). In DNA, the CDR3 is TGCGCCAGCAGTGGGTCCAGGGGCCAAAATGAGCAGTTCTTC. Its protein is CASSGSRGQNEQFF.